Included here is one T cell receptor (beta chain) sequence, with context. These data are taken from a study of blood T cell repertoires in COVID-19. On the study more broadly: Samples representing acute and convalescent COVID-19 were sourced from the United States, Italy and Spain. From T cells, B-cell-depleted T cells, or PBMCs came the material, which was cDNA or gDNA.

In the original analysis: Counts of nucleated cells, estimated from reference gene primer amplification, were obtained. Only in-frame clones appear in the TCRdb table, and some are missing; sequencing was by immunoSEQ multiplex PCR. V and J calls and clone size come straight from that table; D and trimming were deduced from the DNA. The repertoire has about 99,000 clones, roughly 84% of them found once; the top ten carry roughly 2.1%. The V segment lost 6 bases and the J segment 4 bases; nucleotides outside the gene matches: 1. Per germline, CDR1 ENHRY and CDR2 SYGVKD. The CDR3 has 13 amino acids. This clonotype was sampled from a man in his sixties or seventies with active or convalescent COVID-19. The V call is TRBV10-3, the J call TRBJ1-4; 8 positions match TRBD1. Material for sequencing was peripheral blood. The CDR3 loop is CAISRGLNEKLFF. The CDR3 bases are TGTGCCATCAGCAGGGGGCTTAATGAAAAACTGTTTTTT.